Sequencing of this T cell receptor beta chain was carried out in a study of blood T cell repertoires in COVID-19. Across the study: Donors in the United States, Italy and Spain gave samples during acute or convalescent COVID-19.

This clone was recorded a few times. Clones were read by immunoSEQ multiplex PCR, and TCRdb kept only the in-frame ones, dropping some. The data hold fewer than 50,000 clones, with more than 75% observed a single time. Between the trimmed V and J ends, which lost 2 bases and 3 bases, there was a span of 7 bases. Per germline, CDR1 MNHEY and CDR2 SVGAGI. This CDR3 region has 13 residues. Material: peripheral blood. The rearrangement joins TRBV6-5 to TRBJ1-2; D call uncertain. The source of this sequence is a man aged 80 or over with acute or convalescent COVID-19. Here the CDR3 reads CASSYGPDYGYTF. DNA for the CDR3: TGTGCCAGCAGTTACGGGCCCGACTATGGCTACACCTTC.